Listed below are T cell receptor beta chains from one sample, sequenced in a study of CD8+CD57+ T cells in acquired aplastic anemia. TCRdb independently ran MiXCR on the reads; one entry per CDR3 protein. In the table there are about 210,000 distinct CDR3 sequences, over 55% of which are singletons. Material for sequencing was sorted CD4+, CD8+, or CD8+CD57+ T cells (not recorded which) from PBMCs. These receptors all stem from a human donor in good health. Both conserved end residues are part of each CDR3. The D gene is left open where the match is weak. A row's size may be missing; if present it is once, few, many or a size class.

>TRBJ1-6|many|TRBV4-3|.
CASSQGGASSYNSPLHF
TGCGCCAGCAGCCAAGGGGGGGCGAGCTCCTATAATTCACCCCTCCACTTT
>TRBJ1-6|.|TRBV2|.
CASRDFSYNSPLHF
TGTGCCAGCCGGGATTTCTCCTATAATTCACCCCTCCACTTT
>TRBJ2-2|.|TRBV5-6|.
CASSSGVGELFF
TGTGCCAGCAGCTCAGGGGTCGGGGAGCTGTTTTTT
>TRBJ1-5|.|TRBV11-3|TRBD1
CASSTRRQGDQPQHF
TGTGCCAGCAGCACGCGAAGACAGGGAGATCAGCCCCAGCATTTT
>TRBJ1-2|.|TRBV15|TRBD1
CATSRPKDRRVDYTF
TGTGCCACCAGCAGGCCGAAGGACAGGCGAGTAGACTACACCTTC
>TRBJ1-6|few|TRBV9|.
CASSHSLAGAPLHF
TGTGCCAGCAGCCATTCACTCGCGGGAGCCCCCCTCCACTTT
>TRBJ2-7|few|TRBV12-3/TRBV12-4|.
CASGNYEQYF
TGTGCCAGCGGGAACTACGAGCAGTACTTC
>TRBJ1-6|.|TRBV29-1|TRBD1
CSVSGQGRNSPLHF
TGCAGCGTTTCTGGACAGGGGCGGAATTCACCCCTCCACTTT
>TRBJ2-3|.|TRBV4-1|TRBD2
CASSQEGLAASSTDTQYF
TGCGCCAGCAGCCAAGAGGGACTAGCCGCTTCTAGCACAGATACGCAGTATTTT
>TRBJ2-7|.|TRBV20-1|TRBD2
CSALQRGDTYEQYF
TGCAGTGCGCTGCAGCGGGGGGACACCTACGAGCAGTACTTC
>TRBJ2-5|.|TRBV7-9|.
CASREKTQYF
TGTGCCAGCAGGGAGAAGACCCAGTACTTC
>TRBJ1-6|many|TRBV5-1|.
CASSPFDGSPDGSPLHF
TGCGCCAGCAGCCCCTTCGACGGTAGCCCTGATGGTTCACCCCTCCACTTT
>TRBJ2-2|many|TRBV5-8|.
CASRAGINTGELFF
TGTGCCAGCAGAGCAGGGATAAACACCGGGGAGCTGTTTTTT
>TRBJ2-7|once|TRBV5-1|.
CASSTGGHEQYF
TGCGCCAGCAGCACCGGGGGCCACGAGCAGTACTTC
>TRBJ1-5|.|TRBV9|.
CASSAGTYQETQHF
TGTGCCAGCAGCGCCGGGACCTACCAAGAGACCCAGCATTTT
>TRBJ2-7|many|TRBV7-3|TRBD1
CASSPGPGQAYEQYF
TGTGCCAGCAGCCCTGGACCGGGACAGGCCTACGAGCAGTACTTC
>TRBJ2-3|many|TRBV7-2|.
CASSLAAGGSYGDTQYF
TGTGCCAGCAGCTTAGCGGCTGGCGGGTCCTACGGGGATACGCAGTATTTT
>TRBJ1-1|many|TRBV7-3|.
CASSSAGGTEAFF
TGTGCCAGCAGCTCCGCGGGGGGCACTGAAGCTTTCTTT
>TRBJ1-1|few|TRBV20-1|.
CSARDDRNTEAFF
TGCAGTGCTAGAGACGATAGGAACACTGAAGCTTTCTTT
>TRBJ2-5|.|TRBV12-1|.
CASSFTGAQETQYF
TGTGCCAGCAGCTTTACGGGGGCCCAAGAGACCCAGTACTTC
>TRBJ1-2|many|TRBV5-8|.
CASSLKTVYYGYTF
TGTGCCAGCAGCTTGAAGACAGTTTACTATGGCTACACCTTC
>TRBJ1-6|.|TRBV12-5|.
CASSLARSPLHF
TGTGCCAGCAGTTTAGCGCGGTCACCCCTCCACTTT
>TRBJ1-1|.|TRBV25-1|.
CASSEAGGAMRANTEAFF
TGTGCCAGCAGTGAAGCTGGGGGGGCGATGAGGGCGAACACTGAAGCTTTCTTT
>TRBJ2-7|many|TRBV29-1|TRBD2
CSVDLRGDSYEQYF
TGCAGCGTTGATCTCCGGGGGGACTCCTACGAGCAGTACTTC
>TRBJ1-2|many|TRBV5-4|TRBD1
CASSPVPGQSDYGYTF
TGTGCCAGCAGCCCCGTCCCGGGACAGAGCGATTATGGCTACACCTTC
>TRBJ2-1|.|TRBV20-1|TRBD2
CSARTSHEQFF
TGCAGTGCGAGGACTAGTCATGAGCAGTTCTTC
>TRBJ2-1|many|TRBV24-1|.
CATSDPNTGYPYNEQFF
TGTGCCACCAGTGACCCTAACACAGGGTACCCCTACAATGAGCAGTTCTTC
>TRBJ1-3|many|TRBV6-6|.
CASSGNTIYF
TGTGCCAGCTCGGGAAACACCATATATTTT
>TRBJ2-1|.|TRBV12-3/TRBV12-4|TRBD2
CASRPSGGPASSYNEQFF
TGTGCCAGCAGGCCTAGCGGGGGACCCGCTAGCTCCTACAATGAGCAGTTCTTC
>TRBJ1-1|.|TRBV12-3/TRBV12-4|TRBD1
CASSFDRVAFF
TGTGCCAGCAGTTTCGACAGGGTAGCTTTCTTT
>TRBJ1-1|few|TRBV7-9|.
CASSLRTVDTEAFF
TGTGCCAGCAGCTTAAGGACAGTAGACACTGAAGCTTTCTTT
>TRBJ2-7|.|TRBV20-1|TRBD2
CSALRGLAGVYEQYF
TGCAGTGCCCTGAGAGGACTAGCGGGAGTCTACGAGCAGTACTTC
>TRBJ1-4|.|TRBV7-9|.
CASLGPPSDNEKLFF
TGTGCCAGCCTAGGTCCCCCTAGCGACAATGAAAAACTGTTTTTT
>TRBJ1-5|.|TRBV6-6|.
CASSGEASQPQHF
TGTGCCAGCAGTGGCGAAGCAAGTCAGCCCCAGCATTTT
>TRBJ1-2|many|TRBV7-6|.
CASSLAPADTYGYTF
TGTGCCAGCAGCTTAGCCCCCGCTGATACCTATGGCTACACCTTC
>TRBJ2-5|.|TRBV7-9|.
CASSLGVSVWETQYF
TGTGCCAGCAGCCTAGGGGTTTCGGTTTGGGAGACCCAGTACTTC
>TRBJ2-5|once|TRBV7-9|TRBD2
CASSSTSGGETQYF
TGTGCCAGCAGCTCGACTAGCGGGGGAGAGACCCAGTACTTC
>TRBJ2-5|.|TRBV7-9|TRBD2
CASSLGGEGIDEETQYF
TGTGCCAGCAGCTTAGGTGGGGAGGGGATCGATGAAGAGACCCAGTACTTC
>TRBJ1-2|.|TRBV12-3/TRBV12-4|.
CASSLEGVPSYGYTF
TGTGCCAGCAGTTTGGAGGGCGTCCCATCCTATGGCTACACCTTC
>TRBJ2-3|once|TRBV2|.
CASTQAGQLGDTQYF
TGTGCCAGCACCCAGGCGGGGCAGCTTGGAGATACGCAGTATTTT
>TRBJ1-1|once|TRBV7-8|.
CASSSPGGDTEAFF
TGTGCCAGCAGCTCTCCCGGCGGGGACACTGAAGCTTTCTTT
>TRBJ2-3|few|TRBV7-2|.
CASSLGGLDTQYF
TGTGCCAGCAGCTTGGGGGGCCTTGATACGCAGTATTTT
>TRBJ2-5|many|TRBV7-9|.
CASSLAQGRETQYF
TGTGCCAGCAGCTTGGCACAGGGCAGGGAGACCCAGTACTTC
>TRBJ2-2|few|TRBV11-1|TRBD2
CASSLGALAGVENTGELFF
TGTGCCAGCAGCTTAGGAGCGCTAGCGGGAGTTGAAAACACCGGGGAGCTGTTTTTT
>TRBJ1-5|few|TRBV7-7|TRBD1
CASSSGQGDQPQHF
TGTGCTAGCAGCTCCGGACAGGGAGATCAGCCCCAGCATTTT
>TRBJ2-7|many|TRBV9|TRBD1
CASSLTGGEQYF
TGTGCCAGCAGCCTTACAGGGGGCGAGCAGTACTTC
>TRBJ2-7|.|TRBV6-1|TRBD1
CASSRDRGGEQYF
TGTGCCAGCAGCCGGGACAGGGGGGGCGAGCAGTACTTC